The 23 T cell receptor beta chains listed next were all sequenced from one sample in a study of cytomegalovirus exposure and HLA in healthy donors. Use of 60 Vbeta and 13 Jbeta primers characterized the PCR. Profiled with immunoSEQ multiplex PCR; TCRdb holds only in-frame clones, not every one. The sample yields more than 90,000 clones, about 80% seen once. Specimen: PBMCs. The receptors here all came from a middle-aged man in good health and CMV-seropositive.

This chain uses TRBV5-4 with TRBJ2-3; 16 bases align to TRBD2. With V trimmed by 3 bases and J by 0 bases, 4 bases remained unmatched. CDR3 length equals 18 residues. Germline CDR1 and CDR2: SGHNT and YYREEE (reference sequence). Here the CDR3 DNA reads TGTGCCAGCAGCTCGGGACTAGCGGGGGGGGGTAGCACAGATACGCAGTATTTT. It encodes CASSSGLAGGGSTDTQYF.

V and J are TRBV6-5 and TRBJ1-2, with D hard to call. Trimming removed 4 bases at V and 2 bases at J, with 8 bases between. The CDR3 totals 13 residues. CDR1 and CDR2 from the germline V gene are MNHEY and SVGAGI. Here the CDR3 DNA reads TGTGCCAGCAGTTCGGCAGGAAACTATGGCTACACCTTC. This codes for CASSSAGNYGYTF.

The chain has TRBV2 and TRBJ2-2; D possibly corresponds to TRBD1 (5 bases). V lost 6 bases to trimming and J lost 5 bases, with 13 bases between them. This CDR3 region has 14 residues. The germline gives CDR1 SNHLY, CDR2 FYNNEI. The CDR3 DNA reads TGTGCCAGCAGATACTCCAGGGAAACCGGGGAGCTGTTTTTT. Translation: CASRYSRETGELFF.

A remark on this clone: It is likely a read error, because the conserved phenylalanine at the end of the CDR3 is missing. It is unclear where the CDR3 begins or ends on the DNA, so no DNA is shown, and the CDR3 is as TCRdb lists it. This chain connects TRBV6-1 to TRBJ1-2; TRBD1 is the table's D call and was not checked against the DNA. Germline CDR1 and CDR2: MNHNS and SASEGT. 10 amino acids form the CDR3, both terminal residues included. CDR3: CASRDTLLFI.

V usage is TRBV7-8 and J usage is TRBJ1-1; possible D gene TRBD1, 5 bases. V was clipped by 5 bases and J by 2 bases, with 9 bases between them. This CDR3 region has 13 residues. CDR1 SGHVS and CDR2 FQNEAQ come from the germline V gene. The CDR3 sequence: CASSPGTNTEAFF. The CDR3 DNA reads as TGTGCCAGCAGCCCCGGGACTAACACTGAAGCTTTCTTT.

This clone occurred a few times. The chain links TRBV6-5 to TRBJ2-7; TRBD2 matches 10 bases. Per germline, CDR1 MNHEY and CDR2 SVGAGI. This CDR3 is built from 13 residues. With 8 bases clipped from V and 5 bases from J, the junction kept 6 bases outside the gene matches. The CDR3, as DNA: TGTGCCAGCCGCGAACTAGCGGGAAACGAGCAGTACTTC. It yields the protein CASRELAGNEQYF.

V gene TRBV7-2 combines with J gene TRBJ2-7; 11 bases line up with TRBD2. CDR3 size: 16 residues. CDR1 and CDR2 (germline): SGHTA, FQGNSA. Trimming at V came to 4 bases and at J to 4 bases, leaving 9 bases not matched to a gene. The CDR3 sequence is CASSSPPLAGVYEQYF. DNA of the CDR3: TGTGCCAGCAGCTCCCCCCCACTAGCGGGAGTGTACGAGCAGTACTTC.

The rearrangement links TRBV6-1 to TRBJ2-3; 10 bases agree with TRBD2. CDR3 length equals 18 residues. The V and J ends lost 1 base and 0 bases, in that order; junction bases with no gene match: 7. From germline, CDR1 is MNHNS and CDR2 SASEGT. CDR3 loop: CASSEDWSGGGSTDTQYF. For the CDR3, the DNA is TGTGCCAGCAGTGAAGATTGGAGCGGGGGGGGAAGCACAGATACGCAGTATTTT.

This clone was detected a few times. This chain joins TRBV11-2 and TRBJ2-2; no reliable D call. Germline CDR1 is SGHAT and CDR2 is FQNNGV. This CDR3 spans 14 amino acids. Trimming removed 5 bases from V and 5 bases from J, with 12 bases in between. CDR3 nucleotide sequence: TGTGCCAGCAGCCGCGATACTAAAACCGGGGAGCTGTTTTTT. Translating gives CASSRDTKTGELFF.

The chain has TRBV7-6 and TRBJ2-1; 11 bases are shared with TRBD2. This CDR3 comprises 15 residues. J was trimmed by 8 bases and V by 1 base; bases with no gene match: 4. Germline CDR1 reads SGHVS; CDR2 reads FNYEAQ. The CDR3 DNA sequence: TGTGCCAGCAGCTTAGGCCTAGCGGGGGGATATGAGCAGTTCTTC. This codes for CASSLGLAGGYEQFF.

This rearrangement joins TRBV28 to TRBJ1-5; no definite D call. Germline V CDR1 and CDR2: MDHEN, SYDVKM. The CDR3 extends over 15 amino acids. V shed 7 bases and J shed 3 bases, with 16 bases lying between them. The CDR3 nucleotides read TGTGCCAGCAAACCTTCGGGGTTCCTCAATCAGCCCCAGCATTTT. This translates into CASKPSGFLNQPQHF. Together with reference TRBV28 and TRBJ1-5, the CDR3 gives the full variable domain: DVKVTQSSRYLVKRTGEKVFLECVQDMDHENMFWYRQDPGLGLRLIYFSYDVKMKEKGDIPEGYSVSREKKERFSLILESASTNQTSMYLCASKPSGFLNQPQHFGDGTRLSIL.

The genes are TRBV9 and TRBJ2-2; TRBD2 matches 8 bases. Germline CDR1 reads SGDLS; CDR2 reads YYNGEE. This CDR3 has 16 amino acids. V trimming: 1 base; J trimming: 3 bases; junction bases outside the gene matches: 5. The CDR3 DNA sequence: TGTGCCAGCAGCGTAATGTCTAGCGGGTACACCGGGGAGCTGTTTTTT. Its translation: CASSVMSSGYTGELFF.

The chain is built from TRBV7-8 and TRBJ1-2; 7 bases agree with TRBD1. Germline CDR1 and CDR2: SGHVS and FQNEAQ. The CDR3 is made up of 18 amino acids. The junction had 11 bases not matched to a gene; V was cut back by 0 bases and J by 1 base. CDR3 protein: CASSLARGQFGFNYGYTF. The CDR3 DNA sequence: TGTGCCAGCAGCTTAGCGAGGGGACAGTTCGGGTTTAACTATGGCTACACCTTC.

The count of this clone is one. The V and J genes are TRBV2 and TRBJ2-3; 10 bases match TRBD1. Germline CDR1 is SNHLY and CDR2 is FYNNEI. The trim removed 4 bases at V and 5 bases at J, leaving 6 bases unmatched. The CDR3 has 15 residues. CDR3 DNA: TGTGCCAGCAGTGTCGGGACAGGGGTTCTAGATACGCAGTATTTT. This encodes CASSVGTGVLDTQYF.

V usage is TRBV10-3 and J usage is TRBJ2-3; TRBD2 agrees at 8 bases. The V gene's germline CDR1 is ENHRY and CDR2 SYGVKD. This CDR3 has 17 residues. Trimming removed 0 bases from V and 4 bases from J; junction bases left unmatched: 9. CDR3 in amino acids: CAISESMHGTSADTQYF. Written as DNA, the CDR3 is TGTGCCATCAGTGAGTCGATGCATGGGACTAGTGCAGATACGCAGTATTTT.

The rearrangement links TRBV7-6 to TRBJ2-2, with TRBD2 identical over 10 bases. V trimming: 0 bases; J trimming: 4 bases; junction bases outside the gene matches: 17. The CDR3 has 21 residues. Germline CDR1 is SGHVS and CDR2 is FNYEAQ. The CDR3 is CASSLAWKRGGPRRFTGELFF. CDR3 nucleotides: TGTGCCAGCAGCTTAGCGTGGAAGCGGGGGGGACCCAGGCGATTCACCGGGGAGCTGTTTTTT.

The genes are TRBV6-1 and TRBJ1-1; D may be TRBD1 (6 bases). The CDR3 sequence is 11 residues long. Deletions cut 7 bases from V and 3 bases from J, with 6 bases between. Germline CDR1 and CDR2: MNHNS and SASEGT. CDR3 sequence (DNA): TGTGCCAGCACAGGGGACACTGAAGCTTTCTTT. Its protein product is CASTGDTEAFF.

This chain joins TRBV10-2 and TRBJ2-5; TRBD1 aligns across 7 bases. This CDR3 is built from 15 residues. V shed 3 bases and J 11 bases; nucleotides not matched to a gene: 15. Germline V CDR1 and CDR2: WSHSY, SAAADI. The CDR3 DNA follows: TGCGCCAGCAGTGAAATAGGGGGCGAAAAACTAAAGCAGTACTTC. Protein: CASSEIGGEKLKQYF.

A few counts support this clone. This chain connects TRBV9 to TRBJ2-3; 8 bases line up with TRBD2. From germline, CDR1 is SGDLS and CDR2 YYNGEE. The CDR3 totals 16 residues. Unmatched junction bases numbered 7, after V lost 1 base and J lost 3 bases. The CDR3 here is CASSVSAGVVTDTQYF. In nucleotides, the CDR3 is TGTGCCAGCAGCGTATCAGCGGGGGTAGTAACAGATACGCAGTATTTT.

The chain joins TRBV19 to TRBJ1-4, with 7 bases lining up with TRBD1. CDR1 and CDR2 from the germline V gene are LNHDA and SQIVND (reference sequence). V dropped 5 bases and J dropped 8; count of bases not matched to a gene: 17. CDR3 length: 17 amino acids. CDR3 residues: CASSANLDRVQQEKLFF. DNA of the CDR3: TGTGCCAGTAGTGCCAACCTCGACAGGGTCCAACAGGAAAAACTGTTTTTT.

V and J are TRBV18 and TRBJ2-7; the D gene is possibly TRBD1 (5 bases). The CDR3 runs to 13 residues. Trimming left V 1 base short and J 4 bases short, with 8 bases between. Germline-derived CDR1 and CDR2 are KGHSH and LQKENI. In DNA form, the CDR3 reads TGTGCCAGCTCACCACTCCAGGGATACGAGCAGTACTTC. Its protein product is CASSPLQGYEQYF.

The V call is TRBV28, the J call TRBJ2-7; 12 bases map to TRBD2. The CDR3 sequence is 15 residues long. Germline loops: CDR1 MDHEN, CDR2 SYDVKM. Trimming removed 4 bases from V and 4 bases from J; junction bases left unmatched: 5. Here the CDR3 reads CASSSPGTSGYEQYF. The CDR3 nucleotides are TGTGCCAGCAGTTCCCCCGGGACTAGCGGGTACGAGCAGTACTTC.

As concerns this clone: The same CDR3 can be traced to other DNA sequences in this sample. This sequence joins TRBV5-1 and TRBJ2-7, with 11 bases aligning to TRBD2. Germline CDR1 and CDR2: SGHRS and YFSETQ. The length of the CDR3 is 15 residues. V was clipped by 2 bases and J by 0 bases; unmatched bases: 1. CDR3 nucleotides: TGCGCCAGCAGCTTAACTAGCGGGAGCTCCTACGAGCAGTACTTC. Translated: CASSLTSGSSYEQYF.